This is a list of T cell receptor beta chains from one sample in a study of neurological immune-mediated disorders. TCRdb analysed the 5' RACE reads with MiXCR anew, one entry per CDR3 protein. The sample lists about 59,000 distinct CDR3 sequences; about 12% were seen once. Sequenced: PBMCs. The receptors stem from a woman aged 60-75 years with HTLV-1-associated myelopathy (HAM/TSP). Each CDR3 is given with its conserved first and last residue. The D gene is left open where the match is weak. The size field is filled for only some rows; it gives once, few, many or a size class.

>12|many|NA|TRBJ1-5|TRBV20-1
CSAQGRNQPQHF
TGCAGTGCTCAAGGGCGCAATCAGCCCCAGCATTTT
>15|many|NA|TRBJ2-3|TRBV7-2
CASSLADSRADTQYF
TGTGCCAGCAGCTTAGCCGACTCCCGGGCAGATACGCAGTATTTT
>14|many|NA|TRBJ1-1|TRBV5-1
CASTPGLLNTEAFF
TGCGCCAGCACACCGGGGCTCCTGAACACTGAAGCTTTCTTT
>14|many|TRBD1|TRBJ2-3|TRBV10-3
CAITTGGVGDTQYF
TGTGCCATCACGACAGGGGGAGTGGGAGATACGCAGTATTTT
>13|NA|TRBD1|TRBJ2-7|TRBV18
CASSGTDLYEQYF
TGTGCCAGCTCAGGGACAGATCTCTACGAGCAGTACTTC
>16|many|NA|TRBJ2-7|TRBV4-1
CASSHVTGAFPYEQYF
TGCGCCAGCAGCCATGTGACGGGGGCGTTTCCTTACGAGCAGTACTTC
>19|NA|TRBD2|TRBJ2-1|TRBV7-6
CASSLGPLGSGSTSDEQFF
TGTGCCAGCAGCTTAGGGCCCCTGGGGAGCGGGAGTACTTCAGATGAGCAGTTCTTC
>15|many|NA|TRBJ2-6|TRBV5-1
CASSLQFSGANVLTF
TGCGCCAGCAGCTTGCAATTTTCTGGGGCCAACGTCCTGACTTTC
>15|many|NA|TRBJ2-7|TRBV11-2
CASSSGWLATDEQYF
TGTGCCAGCAGCTCAGGGTGGCTAGCGACAGACGAGCAGTACTTC
>16|many|TRBD2|TRBJ2-1|TRBV9
CASSPPGGRPRDEQFF
TGTGCCAGCAGCCCACCCGGCGGGAGGCCGAGGGATGAGCAGTTCTTC
>13|many|NA|TRBJ1-5|TRBV29-1
CSVVAGANQPQHF
TGCAGCGTTGTGGCAGGGGCCAATCAGCCCCAGCATTTT
>15|medium-sized|NA|TRBJ2-6|TRBV15
CATSRVTGGANVLTF
TGTGCCACCAGCAGAGTGACGGGTGGGGCCAACGTCCTGACTTTC
>14|few|NA|TRBJ2-3|TRBV5-1
CASNPSGLTDTQYF
TGCGCCAGCAATCCATCGGGACTCACAGATACGCAGTATTTT
>16|many|TRBD2|TRBJ2-3|TRBV2
CASGRRLAGITDTQYF
TGTGCCAGCGGTAGGCGACTAGCGGGGATCACAGATACGCAGTATTTT
>14|many|TRBD1|TRBJ2-5|TRBV5-1
CASSPRGHGETQYF
TGCGCCAGCAGCCCCAGGGGGCACGGAGAGACCCAGTACTTC
>14|many|NA|TRBJ2-5|TRBV27
CASSFRGGSETQYF
TGTGCCAGCAGTTTTAGAGGGGGGTCGGAGACCCAGTACTTC
>14|many|TRBD1|TRBJ2-5|TRBV20-1
CSANWGQRQETQYF
TGCAGTGCTAACTGGGGACAGCGACAAGAGACCCAGTACTTC
>13|many|NA|TRBJ1-6|TRBV10-3
CASGGDHNSPLHF
TGTGCCAGCGGCGGGGACCATAATTCACCCCTCCACTTT
>17|many|NA|TRBJ2-2|TRBV20-1
CSARGASPLQNTGELFF
TGCAGTGCTAGAGGGGCTAGTCCCCTTCAGAACACCGGGGAGCTGTTTTTT
>15|many|TRBD2|TRBJ2-7|TRBV20-1
CSARNAGESSYEQYF
TGCAGTGCTAGGAATGCGGGGGAAAGCTCCTACGAGCAGTACTTC
>14|many|TRBD2|TRBJ2-1|TRBV5-1
CASSHSGIGNEQFF
TGCGCCAGCAGCCATAGCGGGATCGGCAATGAGCAGTTCTTC
>19|many|NA|TRBJ2-1|TRBV3-1
CASSQSYPLDRLMHNEQFF
TGTGCCAGCAGCCAATCTTACCCTTTGGACAGACTAATGCACAATGAGCAGTTCTTC
>14|many|NA|TRBJ2-5|TRBV5-1
CASSFTGEGETQYF
TGCGCCAGCAGCTTCACAGGGGAGGGGGAGACCCAGTACTTC
>16|many|NA|TRBJ2-1|TRBV5-1
CASSLEPTGWANEQFF
TGCGCCAGCAGCTTAGAGCCTACTGGGTGGGCCAATGAGCAGTTCTTC
>13|many|NA|TRBJ2-3|TRBV29-1
CSVEVQSTDTQYF
TGCAGCGTTGAAGTACAGTCCACAGATACGCAGTATTTT